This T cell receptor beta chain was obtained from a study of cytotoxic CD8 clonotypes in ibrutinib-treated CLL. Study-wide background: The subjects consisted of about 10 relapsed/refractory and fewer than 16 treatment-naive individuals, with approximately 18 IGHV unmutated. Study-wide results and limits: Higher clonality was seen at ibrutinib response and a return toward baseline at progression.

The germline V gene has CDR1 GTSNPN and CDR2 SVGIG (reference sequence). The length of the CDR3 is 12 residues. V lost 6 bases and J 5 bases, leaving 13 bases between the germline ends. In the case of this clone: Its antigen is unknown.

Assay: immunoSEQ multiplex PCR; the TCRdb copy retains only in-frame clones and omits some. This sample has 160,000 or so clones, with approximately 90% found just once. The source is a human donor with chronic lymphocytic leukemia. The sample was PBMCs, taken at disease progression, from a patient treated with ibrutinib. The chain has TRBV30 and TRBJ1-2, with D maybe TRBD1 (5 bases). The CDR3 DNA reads TGTGCCTGCAACGCGGGGGGGTATGGCTACACCTTC. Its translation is CACNAGGYGYTF.